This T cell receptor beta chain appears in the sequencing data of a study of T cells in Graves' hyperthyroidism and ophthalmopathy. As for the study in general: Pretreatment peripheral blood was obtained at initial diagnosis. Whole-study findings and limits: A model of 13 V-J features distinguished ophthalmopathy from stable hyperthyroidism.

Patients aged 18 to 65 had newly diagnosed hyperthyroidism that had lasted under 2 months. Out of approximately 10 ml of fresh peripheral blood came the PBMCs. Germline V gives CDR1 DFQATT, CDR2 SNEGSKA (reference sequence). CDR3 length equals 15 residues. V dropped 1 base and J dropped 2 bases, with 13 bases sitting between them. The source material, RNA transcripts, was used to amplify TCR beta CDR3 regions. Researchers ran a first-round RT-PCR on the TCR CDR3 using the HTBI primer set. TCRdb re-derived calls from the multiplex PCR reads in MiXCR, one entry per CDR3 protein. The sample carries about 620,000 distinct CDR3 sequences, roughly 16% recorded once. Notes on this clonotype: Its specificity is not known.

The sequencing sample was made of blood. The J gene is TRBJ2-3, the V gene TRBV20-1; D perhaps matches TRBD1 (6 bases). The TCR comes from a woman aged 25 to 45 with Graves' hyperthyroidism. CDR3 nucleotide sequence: TGCAGTGCTAGAGTGGGGGCGGGCACCACAGATACGCAGTATTTT. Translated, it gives CSARVGAGTTDTQYF.